The 25 T cell receptor beta chains listed next were all sequenced from one sample in a study of graft-versus-host responses after intestinal transplantation. Only in-frame clones appear in the TCRdb table, and some are missing; sequencing was by immunoSEQ multiplex PCR. Among 30,000 to 45,000 clones listed, about 93% were seen once. What these receptors recognize is not known. The specimen comprised unstimulated CD8+ T cells sorted from spleen or lymph node cells, sampled before transplant. These TCRs come from a human donor who was the organ donor for an intestinal transplant.

This clone appeared once. This chain connects TRBV27 to TRBJ2-3; no firm D call. Germline CDR1 and CDR2: MNHEY and SMNVEV (reference sequence). The CDR3 is 13 amino acids. The V and J ends lost 2 bases and 2 bases respectively, with 5 bases between them. The CDR3 spells CASSLAATDTQYF. The CDR3 bases are TGTGCCAGCAGTTTAGCGGCCACAGATACGCAGTATTTT.

CDR3 in amino acids: CASSLVSTYEQYF. CDR3 in DNA: TGTGCCAGCAGCTTGGTTTCCACCTACGAGCAGTACTTC. The V gene is TRBV5-5, the J gene TRBJ2-7; D remains ambiguous. CDR3 length equals 13 residues. Germline V CDR1 and CDR2: SGHKS, YYEKEE (reference sequence). V lost 0 bases, J lost 2 bases, and 6 bases lay in between.

The chain combines TRBV2 with TRBJ2-6, with 7 bases lining up with TRBD1. Germline lookup yields CDR1 SNHLY and CDR2 FYNNEI. V lost 10 bases to trimming and J lost 0 bases; unmatched junction nucleotides: 12. The CDR3 consists of 17 residues. The CDR3 here is CATRSGQAPSGANVLTF. In DNA, the CDR3 is TGTGCCACGAGGTCCGGACAGGCTCCCTCTGGGGCCAACGTCCTGACTTTC.

V gene TRBV5-1 combines with J gene TRBJ1-4, with TRBD1 matching over 7 bases. V dropped 3 bases and J dropped 6; count of bases not matched to a gene: 5. The length of the CDR3 is 14 residues. The V gene's germline CDR1 is SGHRS and CDR2 YFSETQ. The CDR3 bases are TGCGCCAGCAGCTACCGACAGGGTGATGAAAAACTGTTTTTT. Protein: CASSYRQGDEKLFF.

The CDR3 DNA reads TGTGCCAGTAGTATCTCCAGTCGTAGCAATCAGCCCCAGCATTTT. It codes for CASSISSRSNQPQHF. The chain uses TRBV19 and TRBJ1-5; no definite D call. The CDR3 is 15 amino acids. The germline CDR1 and CDR2 sequences are LNHDA and SQIVND (reference sequence). Deletions cut 3 bases from V and 0 bases from J, with 9 bases between.

The chain couples TRBV5-6 to TRBJ1-1, with D perhaps TRBD1 (6 bases). CDR3 size: 16 residues. Germline CDR1 reads SGHDT; CDR2 reads YYEEEE. V shed 1 base and J shed 4 bases, with 17 bases lying between them. The CDR3 DNA sequence: TGTGCCAGCAGCTTGTTCCCGGGGGCTGTTGGCACTGAAGCTTTCTTT. Translating gives CASSLFPGAVGTEAFF.

This rearrangement joins TRBV29-1 to TRBJ2-4, with D perhaps TRBD2 (5 bases). The V and J ends lost 2 bases and 7 bases respectively, with 9 bases between them. From germline, CDR1 is SQVTM and CDR2 ANQGSEA. The CDR3 length is 12 residues. For the CDR3, the DNA is TGCAGCGTTGAAATGGAGGCGAACATTCAGTACTTC. This sequence encodes CSVEMEANIQYF.

J is TRBJ2-7 and V is TRBV9; 8 bases fit TRBD2. V was clipped by 0 bases and J by 2 bases; unmatched bases: 7. CDR3 length equals 16 residues. Germline CDR1 SGDLS, CDR2 YYNGEE. CDR3 loop: CASSVGLAGPTYEQYF. The DNA of the CDR3 is TGTGCCAGCAGCGTAGGGTTAGCGGGGCCAACCTACGAGCAGTACTTC.

The chain joins TRBV4-1 to TRBJ1-1; 7 bases are a match to TRBD1. Germline-derived CDR1 and CDR2 are MGHRA and YSYEKL. This CDR3 comprises 16 residues. J lost 0 bases, V lost 6 bases, and 10 bases had no gene match. Here the CDR3 DNA reads TGCGCCAGCAGTCCAGGTAAGGGGGCCCTGAACACTGAAGCTTTCTTT. As protein: CASSPGKGALNTEAFF.

This clone has just a few counts. The chain combines TRBV7-9 with TRBJ2-1; TRBD2 is a possible D gene (5 bases). V was clipped by 5 bases and J by 7 bases, with 9 bases between them. Germline lookup yields CDR1 SEHNR and CDR2 FQNEAQ (reference sequence). The CDR3 contains 12 residues. In nucleotides, the CDR3 is TGTGCCAGCAGCCCGTCGGGGAATGAGCAGTTCTTC. Its protein product is CASSPSGNEQFF.

This chain uses TRBV6-1 with TRBJ1-5, with D perhaps matching TRBD1 (6 bases). The CDR3 is 14 amino acids. V gave up 6 bases and J gave up 1 base, with 10 bases separating them. The germline V gene encodes CDR1 MNHNS and CDR2 SASEGT. CDR3 amino acids: CASSEQGSNQPQHF. The CDR3 DNA follows: TGTGCCAGCAGCGAACAGGGAAGCAATCAGCCCCAGCATTTT.

This sequence joins TRBV6-5 and TRBJ2-5; no clear D gene. The J call may be incorrect, as the DNA end agrees better with TRBJ2-7. CDR1 is MNHEY and CDR2 is SVGAGI in the germline V gene. The CDR3 runs to 14 residues. CDR3 amino acids: CASSYSGKMGEQYF. The CDR3 DNA sequence: TGTGCCAGCAGTTACTCAGGGAAAATGGGCGAGCAGTACTTC.

The chain carries TRBV6-1 and TRBJ2-3, with TRBD2 matching over 9 bases. Germline CDR1 and CDR2: MNHNS and SASEGT. This CDR3 spans 16 amino acids. Trimming at V came to 1 base and at J to 2 bases, leaving 4 bases not matched to a gene. DNA of the CDR3: TGTGCCAGCAGTGAAGTGACTAGCGGCCTCACAGATACGCAGTATTTT. Protein product: CASSEVTSGLTDTQYF.

This clone is a singleton in its sample. The chain combines TRBV4-2 with TRBJ2-7, with D hard to call. The CDR3 runs to 13 residues. Germline V gene data show CDR1 as LGHNA and CDR2 as YNFKEQ. V lost 2 bases to trimming and J lost 2 bases, with 7 bases between them. CDR3 loop: CASSQTVAYEQYF. Written as DNA, the CDR3 is TGTGCCAGCAGCCAAACCGTCGCCTACGAGCAGTACTTC.

The CDR3 bases are TGCGCCAGCAGCCCCCCGGACCTGCAGCAGTTCTTC. It translates to CASSPPDLQQFF. This chain uses TRBV4-1 with TRBJ2-1; D call uncertain. Germline V gives CDR1 MGHRA, CDR2 YSYEKL. The V gene lost 4 bases and the J gene lost 11 bases, with 12 bases spanning the gap. The CDR3 length is 12 residues.

The chain carries TRBV9 and TRBJ2-7; D is unresolved. CDR1 and CDR2 (germline): SGDLS, YYNGEE. The V end lost 3 bases, the J end lost 5 bases, and 15 bases lay between the germline ends. This CDR3 has 14 residues. CDR3 sequence (DNA): TGTGCCAGCAGCGGACCGAATTCGGCGGACGAGCAGTACTTC. Translated, it gives CASSGPNSADEQYF.

CDR3 DNA: TGCGCCAGCAGCCAGGCGAGACTAGGAGCGAACGAGCAGTACTTC. This translates into CASSQARLGANEQYF. J is TRBJ2-7 and V is TRBV4-3; tentative D call: TRBD2 (6 bases). The germline CDR1 and CDR2 sequences are LGHNA and YSLEER. This CDR3 is 15 amino acids long. Between the trimmed V and J ends, which lost 3 bases and 5 bases, there was a span of 17 bases.

The gene calls are TRBV9 and TRBJ2-3, with D possibly being TRBD1 or TRBD2 (5 bases each). V shed 5 bases and J shed 2 bases, with 15 bases lying between them. Germline lookup yields CDR1 SGDLS and CDR2 YYNGEE. The CDR3 extends over 15 amino acids. Here the CDR3 reads CASSSSGTLTDTQYF. CDR3 nucleotide sequence: TGTGCCAGCAGTTCCTCAGGGACGCTCACAGATACGCAGTATTTT.

The rearrangement links TRBV7-6 to TRBJ2-1, with 16 bases identical to TRBD2. There are 18 residues in the CDR3. The junction had 7 bases not matched to a gene; V was cut back by 5 bases and J by 3 bases. Germline lookup yields CDR1 SGHVS and CDR2 FNYEAQ. CDR3 sequence: CASSPGLAGGPNYNEQFF. The CDR3 DNA follows: TGTGCCAGCAGCCCGGGACTAGCGGGAGGGCCGAACTACAATGAGCAGTTCTTC.

The chain couples TRBV4-1 to TRBJ2-7; D might be TRBD2 (6 bases). Trimming left V 0 bases short and J 4 bases short, with 10 bases between. Germline V gene data show CDR1 as MGHRA and CDR2 as YSYEKL. This CDR3 is built from 14 residues. This CDR3 reads CASSQDRLGYEQYF. The CDR3 DNA reads as TGCGCCAGCAGCCAAGATAGACTAGGATACGAGCAGTACTTC.

CDR3 loop: CASSLGRNTIYF. The CDR3 DNA follows: TGTGCCAGCAGCTTAGGGCGAAACACCATATATTTT. This chain joins TRBV13 and TRBJ1-3, with D unresolved. V was shortened by 0 bases and J by 5 bases, with 2 bases between the two germline ends. The CDR3 has 12 amino acids. Per the germline V gene, CDR1 is PRHDT and CDR2 is FYEKMQ (reference sequence). Variable domain in full (rest from reference TRBV13 and TRBJ1-3): AAGVIQSPRHLIKEKRETATLKCYPIPRHDTVYWYQQGPGQDPQFLISFYEKMQSDKGSIPDRFSAQQFSDYHSELNMSSLELGDSALYFCASSLGRNTIYFGEGSWLTVV.

As for this clone: A much more abundant neighbour one base away suggests this may be a read error. The chain employs TRBV28 and TRBJ2-7; D call uncertain. Germline CDR1 and CDR2: MDHEN and SYDVKM. CDR3 length: 13 residues. The CDR3 nucleotides are TGTGCCAGCAGTTTAGGGCAAAACTACGAGCGGTACTTC. This codes for CASSLGQNYERYF.

The chain couples TRBV9 to TRBJ2-5; TRBD2 matches 10 bases. There are 15 residues in the CDR3. Germline CDR1 and CDR2: SGDLS and YYNGEE. The J segment lost 5 bases and the V segment lost 4 bases, leaving 8 bases of the junction unmatched. The CDR3 sequence: CASSSPSGSEETQYF. The DNA for the CDR3 is TGTGCCAGCAGCTCCCCTAGCGGGAGTGAGGAGACCCAGTACTTC. Using reference TRBV9 and TRBJ2-5 for the parts outside the CDR3, the full variable domain is DSGVTQTPKHLITATGQRVTLRCSPRSGDLSVYWYQQSLDQGLQFLIQYYNGEERAKGNILERFSAQQFPDLHSELNLSSLELGDSALYFCASSSPSGSEETQYFGPGTRLLVL.

As to this clone: An end of the junction does not agree with germline; a read error may underlie this. The chain has TRBV6-5 and TRBJ2-3; a possible D gene is TRBD2 (5 bases). From germline, CDR1 is MNHEY and CDR2 SVGAGI. The CDR3 consists of 14 residues. The CDR3, as DNA: TGTGCCAGCACCGACGGAGCGGTCACAAATACGCAGTATTTT. Translated, it gives CASTDGAVTNTQYF.

V is TRBV6-1 and J is TRBJ2-7, with TRBD2 matching over 10 bases. The CDR3 loop spans 13 amino acids. The V segment lost 7 bases and the J segment 2 bases; nucleotides outside the gene matches: 2. Germline values: CDR1 MNHNS, CDR2 SASEGT. CDR3: CASTGTSAYEQYF. DNA for the CDR3: TGTGCCAGCACCGGGACTAGCGCCTACGAGCAGTACTTC.